These T cell receptor beta chains were read from a single sample in a study of Graves' ophthalmopathy and Graves' hyperthyroidism. TCRdb independently ran MiXCR on the multiplex PCR reads; one entry per CDR3 protein. Of nearly 400,000 distinct CDR3 sequences listed, about a sixth were seen once; the top ten hold approximately 1.4%. Sample: peripheral blood. The receptors were sampled from a woman aged 18-29 years with Graves' ophthalmopathy. The CDR3 runs from the conserved cysteine through the conserved F or W.

>TRBV20-1|TRBJ2-5
CSARAEGQGAYQETQYF
>TRBV12-3/TRBV12-4|TRBJ2-4
CASSFQGSKNIQYF
>TRBV6-2/TRBV6-3|TRBJ1-1
CASIRTGGAEAFF
>TRBV6-2/TRBV6-3|TRBJ1-5
CASLDPSHNQPQHF
>TRBV6-2/TRBV6-3|TRBJ1-1
CASSYGPFIGNTEAFF
>TRBV5-1|TRBJ2-7
CASTKETDSYEQYF
>TRBV6-2/TRBV6-3|TRBJ2-7
CASSSPGRGASYEQYF
>TRBV11-2|TRBJ2-7
CASSRPQELSYEQYF
>TRBV2|TRBJ2-5
CASSGQGTGGRETQYF
>TRBV4-3|TRBJ1-2
CASSQALGGLYGYTF
>TRBV5-6|TRBJ1-2
CASSLEQEITF
>TRBV18|TRBJ2-6
CASSPVGANVLTF
>TRBV15|TRBJ1-2
CATSRVRKANYGYTF
>TRBV20-1|TRBJ2-7
CSARDWTVSYEQYF
>TRBV12-3/TRBV12-4|TRBJ1-5
CASSRFGQLKANNQPQHF
>TRBV27|TRBJ1-5
CASSFRQDGYSNQPQHF